These T cell receptor beta chains were read from a single sample in a study of spatial heterogeneity in lung cancer. TCRdb independently ran MiXCR on the 5' RACE reads; one entry per CDR3 protein. Counted here are tens of thousands of distinct CDR3 sequences, 4.6% occurring once; the ten biggest clones make up approximately 30%. This specimen was PBMCs, taken at surgery. The receptor source for this set is a male donor with early-stage non-small cell lung cancer. CDR3s include the opening cysteine and the closing phenylalanine or tryptophan. Each record gives: clone size, J gene, D gene, V gene, CDR3 protein, CDR3 DNA. A D gene is named only where the DNA matches it firmly. Clone sizes are given selectively: once, few, many, or a class where the clone is expanded.

abundance: many; j_gene: TRBJ1-1; d_gene: TRBD1; v_gene: TRBV7-9; CDR3aa: CASSPGTGGNSEAFF; CDR3nt: TGTGCCAGCAGCCCTGGGACAGGGGGCAACTCTGAAGCTTTCTTT
abundance: many; j_gene: TRBJ2-1; d_gene: TRBD1; v_gene: TRBV7-2; CDR3aa: CASSLGGTGVVNEQFF; CDR3nt: TGTGCCAGCAGCTTAGGGGGGACAGGGGTTGTCAATGAGCAGTTCTTC
abundance: many; j_gene: TRBJ1-3; d_gene: .; v_gene: TRBV12-3/TRBV12-4; CDR3aa: CASRAQGTGNTIYF; CDR3nt: TGTGCCAGCAGAGCCCAGGGAACTGGAAACACCATATATTTT
abundance: few; j_gene: TRBJ1-5; d_gene: .; v_gene: TRBV3-1; CDR3aa: CASSQDDSSNQPQHF; CDR3nt: TGTGCCAGCAGCCAAGATGACAGTAGCAATCAGCCCCAGCATTTT
abundance: many; j_gene: TRBJ2-1; d_gene: .; v_gene: TRBV5-1; CDR3aa: CASSLMRNGNEQFF; CDR3nt: TGCGCCAGCAGCTTGATGCGGAACGGCAATGAGCAGTTCTTC
abundance: many; j_gene: TRBJ2-1; d_gene: .; v_gene: TRBV5-1; CDR3aa: CASSLGYGGRNEQFF; CDR3nt: TGCGCCAGCAGCTTGGGGTATGGAGGGAGGAATGAGCAGTTCTTC
abundance: many; j_gene: TRBJ2-5; d_gene: .; v_gene: TRBV7-2; CDR3aa: CASSLGVTQYF; CDR3nt: TGTGCCAGCAGCTTAGGGGTGACCCAGTACTTC
abundance: many; j_gene: TRBJ2-5; d_gene: .; v_gene: TRBV18; CDR3aa: CASSPSRGYQETQYF; CDR3nt: TGTGCCAGCTCACCATCCCGGGGGTACCAAGAGACCCAGTACTTC
abundance: many; j_gene: TRBJ2-3; d_gene: .; v_gene: TRBV30; CDR3aa: CAWSEKSVNTQYF; CDR3nt: TGTGCCTGGTCGGAAAAGAGCGTCAATACGCAGTATTTT
abundance: many; j_gene: TRBJ2-1; d_gene: .; v_gene: TRBV10-3; CDR3aa: CATSVAATSYNEQFF; CDR3nt: TGTGCCACCTCCGTTGCGGCTACTTCCTACAATGAGCAGTTCTTC
abundance: many; j_gene: TRBJ2-7; d_gene: TRBD2; v_gene: TRBV7-2; CDR3aa: CASSLGLAGGAYEQYF; CDR3nt: TGTGCCAGCAGCTTGGGACTAGCGGGAGGGGCCTACGAGCAGTACTTC
abundance: many; j_gene: TRBJ1-1; d_gene: .; v_gene: TRBV5-1; CDR3aa: CASSLAQGNTEAFF; CDR3nt: TGCGCCAGCAGCTTGGCCCAGGGGAACACTGAAGCTTTCTTT
abundance: many; j_gene: TRBJ1-4; d_gene: TRBD1; v_gene: TRBV20-1; CDR3aa: CSASKQGATLPNEKLFF; CDR3nt: TGCAGTGCTAGTAAACAGGGGGCGACACTCCCTAATGAAAAACTGTTTTTT
abundance: many; j_gene: TRBJ2-5; d_gene: TRBD2; v_gene: TRBV11-1; CDR3aa: CASSFMKRDSSGNQETQYF; CDR3nt: TGTGCCAGCAGCTTTATGAAAAGGGATTCTAGCGGGAACCAAGAGACCCAGTACTTC
abundance: many; j_gene: TRBJ2-7; d_gene: .; v_gene: TRBV5-8; CDR3aa: CASSLAGTSSYEQYF; CDR3nt: TGTGCCAGCAGCTTGGCCGGGACTTCATCCTACGAGCAGTACTTC
abundance: .; j_gene: TRBJ2-1; d_gene: .; v_gene: TRBV6-6; CDR3aa: CASSYQLHEQFF; CDR3nt: TGTGCCAGCAGTTATCAACTCCATGAGCAGTTCTTC
abundance: many; j_gene: TRBJ1-6; d_gene: .; v_gene: TRBV28; CDR3aa: CASSLTEYNSPLHF; CDR3nt: TGTGCCAGCAGCTTGACAGAATATAATTCACCCCTCCACTTT